This passage covers 2 T cell receptor beta chains from one sample sequenced in a study of cytomegalovirus exposure and HLA in healthy donors (dated by TCRdb to 2015 to 2018). The library came from the immunoSEQ multiplex PCR assay. Sourced from immuneACCESS, this table was stored by TCRdb with only in-frame sequences that have V and J called. A share of the clones is absent; for the studies checked, an unresolved V gene accounts for under half, and the remainder has no known explanation. The sample includes roughly 150,000 clones, with roughly 86% observed a single time. About a tenth of the sample comes from the top ten. The specimen sequenced was PBMCs. These receptors were collected from a woman in her late teens or twenties in good health and CMV-seropositive.

The rearrangement uses TRBV5-4 and TRBJ1-1; the match to TRBD1 covers 10 bases. J gave up 1 base and V 3 bases, and 9 bases lay outside the gene matches. CDR3 length: 17 residues. CDR1 is SGHNT and CDR2 is YYREEE in the germline V gene (reference sequence). DNA of the CDR3: TGTGCCAGCAGCTCCCGACAGGGGGCAGGTCGGAACACTGAAGCTTTCTTT. It yields the protein CASSSRQGAGRNTEAFF.

This chain joins TRBV19 and TRBJ1-2; D is unclear. Germline assignment: CDR1 LNHDA and CDR2 SQIVND (reference sequence). The CDR3 runs to 15 residues. V lost 1 base and J lost 0, with 9 bases in between. In DNA, the CDR3 is TGTGCCAGTAGTATAGTAGCCAGCTCTAACTATGGCTACACCTTC. It yields the protein CASSIVASSNYGYTF.